One and the same sample provided the 26 T cell receptor beta chains below, sequenced in a study of cytomegalovirus exposure and HLA in healthy donors. PCR was performed using 60 Vbeta and 13 Jbeta primers. Some clones are missing from TCRdb's copy, which holds only in-frame ones; the method was immunoSEQ multiplex PCR. The sample has 90,000 to 120,000 clones, 81% seen once. The sample taken for sequencing was PBMCs. The receptors were gathered from a man between 25 and 39 years old in good health and CMV-seronegative.

The rearrangement links TRBV7-9 to TRBJ1-2; 8 bases fit TRBD1. V lost 5 bases to trimming and J lost 4 bases; unmatched junction nucleotides: 9. Germline loops: CDR1 SEHNR, CDR2 FQNEAQ (reference sequence). CDR3 length equals 15 residues. Written as DNA, the CDR3 is TGTGCCAGCAGCCCTTACGGACAGGGCCCCTATGGCTACACCTTC. Amino acid sequence: CASSPYGQGPYGYTF.

This chain connects TRBV5-1 to TRBJ2-3, with 9 bases that match TRBD1. Trimming cost V 4 bases and J 3 bases; bases outside gene matches: 3. The germline gives CDR1 SGHRS, CDR2 YFSETQ. CDR3 length equals 14 residues. The CDR3 coding sequence is TGCGCCAGCAGCGCCGGACAGGGGACAGATACGCAGTATTTT. It codes for CASSAGQGTDTQYF. Complete variable domain (other parts from reference TRBV5-1 and TRBJ2-3): KAGVTQTPRYLIKTRGQQVTLSCSPISGHRSVSWYQQTPGQGLQFLFEYFSETQRNKGNFPGRFSGRQFSNSRSEMNVSTLELGDSALYLCASSAGQGTDTQYFGPGTRLTVL.

The rearrangement links TRBV13 to TRBJ2-7, with 15 positions matching TRBD2. The CDR3 runs to 16 residues. Germline CDR1 PRHDT, CDR2 FYEKMQ (reference sequence). The V gene end was trimmed by 3 bases and the J gene end by 1 base; junction bases not matched to a gene: 1. CDR3 in DNA: TGTGCCAGCAGCTTGGGACTAGCGGGAGGATCCTACGAGCAGTACTTC. Translating gives CASSLGLAGGSYEQYF.

The chain combines TRBV6-5 with TRBJ1-5, with unresolved D. Germline V gene data show CDR1 as MNHEY and CDR2 as SVGAGI. V was trimmed by 8 bases and J by 8 bases, leaving 10 bases between them. This CDR3 spans 11 amino acids. CDR3 residues: CASLPPEPQHF. The CDR3 DNA sequence: TGTGCCAGCCTCCCCCCGGAGCCCCAGCATTTT.

The chain has TRBV18 and TRBJ1-4; 9 bases map to TRBD1. The CDR3 covers 15 residues. CDR1 is KGHSH and CDR2 is LQKENI in the germline V gene. With 0 bases clipped from V and 6 bases from J, the junction kept 2 bases outside the gene matches. CDR3 bases: TGTGCCAGCTCACCACCACAGGGGGCTGATGAAAAACTGTTTTTT. As protein: CASSPPQGADEKLFF.

This chain uses TRBV11-2 with TRBJ1-1; TRBD1 might be the D (6 bases). This CDR3 has 16 amino acids. V lost 2 bases, J lost 1 base, and 14 bases lay in between. Germline V CDR1 and CDR2: SGHAT, FQNNGV. The CDR3 is CASSLWDNRGNTEAFF. CDR3 nucleotide sequence: TGTGCCAGCAGCTTATGGGACAACCGCGGGAACACTGAAGCTTTCTTT.

The chain links TRBV30 to TRBJ1-3; 8 nucleotides match TRBD1. Germline V CDR1 and CDR2: GTSNPN, SVGIG (reference sequence). This CDR3 comprises 14 residues. The ends lost 5 bases at V and 2 bases at J; junction bases unmatched: 5. Here the CDR3 DNA reads TGTGCCTGGCAGACAGGGGCCCCTGGAAACACCATATATTTT. Protein: CAWQTGAPGNTIYF.

J is TRBJ1-1 and V is TRBV29-1; TRBD1 aligns across 7 bases. Germline trimming cut 7 bases from V and 0 bases from J; bases unmatched to any gene: 2. Germline V CDR1 and CDR2: SQVTM, ANQGSEA. This CDR3 is 12 amino acids long. The CDR3 protein is CSADRVNTEAFF. CDR3 bases: TGCAGCGCCGACAGGGTGAACACTGAAGCTTTCTTT.

The J gene is TRBJ2-2, the V gene TRBV10-3; 8 positions agree with TRBD2. CDR3 size: 18 residues. CDR1 and CDR2 (germline): ENHRY, SYGVKD. Trimming at V came to 6 bases and at J to 1 base, leaving 13 bases not matched to a gene. The CDR3 sequence is CAISRKRELAVNTGELFF. The CDR3 DNA is TGTGCCATCAGCAGGAAGAGGGAACTAGCGGTGAACACCGGGGAGCTGTTTTTT.

The chain employs TRBV21-1 and TRBJ2-7; the D call TRBD1 from the table was never checked on the DNA. TRBV21-1 is marked as a pseudogene. The CDR3 runs to 16 residues. CDR3: CASSKKGGQCPYEQYF. CDR3 sequence (DNA): TGTGCCAGCAGCAAAAAGGGGGGACAGTGCCCCTACGAGCAGTACTTC.

The gene calls are TRBV30 and TRBJ1-5; 7 nucleotides align to TRBD1. J was trimmed by 6 bases and V by 0 bases; bases with no gene match: 2. This CDR3 contains 13 residues. The germline V gene has CDR1 GTSNPN and CDR2 SVGIG (reference sequence). The CDR3, as DNA: TGTGCCTGGAGTGTAAACAGGGGTCAGCCCCAGCATTTT. Amino acid sequence: CAWSVNRGQPQHF.

This clone was recorded a few times. The chain combines TRBV12-5 with TRBJ1-1; D is uncertain. Trimming removed 1 base at V and 0 bases at J, with 3 bases between. Germline V lookup: CDR1 LGHNT, CDR2 FRNRAP. The CDR3 sequence is 13 residues long. The CDR3: CASGLAVNTEAFF. DNA of the CDR3: TGTGCTAGTGGTTTGGCGGTGAACACTGAAGCTTTCTTT.

The chain links TRBV27 to TRBJ1-5; 7 positions agree with TRBD1. This CDR3 is built from 14 residues. V was pared by 2 bases and J by 9 bases, with 7 bases of the junction left unmatched. CDR1 is MNHEY, CDR2 SMNVEV, per germline (reference sequence). This CDR3 is CASSLAGQAGPQHF. The CDR3 DNA follows: TGTGCCAGCAGTTTAGCCGGACAGGCGGGGCCCCAGCATTTT.

This chain connects TRBV2 to TRBJ2-6; the D gene is possibly TRBD2 (7 bases). The CDR3 contains 16 residues. Germline lookup yields CDR1 SNHLY and CDR2 FYNNEI. The germline V and J ends were trimmed by 5 bases and 0 bases, with 11 bases remaining between them. CDR3 amino acids: CASSKGGNSGANVLTF. DNA of the CDR3: TGTGCCAGCAGTAAGGGGGGGAACTCTGGGGCCAACGTCCTGACTTTC.

Here the CDR3 reads CATSRVAASTDTQYF. The CDR3 nucleotides read TGTGCCACCAGCAGAGTGGCGGCGAGCACAGATACGCAGTATTTT. The chain is built from TRBV15 and TRBJ2-3; D gene uncertain. Germline V gene sequence: CDR1 LNHNV, CDR2 YYDKDF (reference sequence). There are 15 residues in the CDR3. The ends were cut back, 1 base at V and 0 bases at J, with 8 bases in the middle. Based on the CDR3 plus reference TRBV15 and TRBJ2-3, the full variable domain is DAMVIQNPRYQVTQFGKPVTLSCSQTLNHNVMYWYQQKSSQAPKLLFHYYDKDFNNEADTPDNFQSRRPNTSFCFLDIRSPGLGDTAMYLCATSRVAASTDTQYFGPGTRLTVL.

This chain links TRBV6-1 with TRBJ2-7; TRBD2 is a possible D gene (5 bases). Germline CDR1 is MNHNS and CDR2 is SASEGT. Trimming shortened V by 0 bases and J by 1 base, and 13 bases separated the two germline ends. This CDR3 region has 16 residues. The CDR3 sequence is CASSEAVGMGSYEQYF. The CDR3 bases are TGTGCCAGCAGTGAAGCGGTCGGGATGGGGTCCTACGAGCAGTACTTC.

The rearrangement uses TRBV4-1 and TRBJ1-2; D gene unclear. Germline lookup yields CDR1 MGHRA and CDR2 YSYEKL. The V and J ends lost 1 base and 4 bases respectively, with 13 bases between them. There are 15 residues in the CDR3. CDR3 DNA: TGCGCCAGCAGCCAAGTCGTAGTTCTACCCTATGGCTACACCTTC. It is translated as CASSQVVVLPYGYTF.

The J gene is TRBJ1-1, the V gene TRBV9; D perhaps matches TRBD1 (5 bases). The ends were cut back, 4 bases at V and 5 bases at J, with 15 bases in the middle. The CDR3 has 14 amino acids. The V gene's germline CDR1 is SGDLS and CDR2 YYNGEE. CDR3 in amino acids: CASSSSQGGTEAFF. The CDR3 nucleotides read TGTGCCAGCAGCTCAAGCCAGGGAGGTACTGAAGCTTTCTTT.

The genes are TRBV27 and TRBJ2-1, with D possibly being TRBD2 (6 bases). Germline V gene data show CDR1 as MNHEY and CDR2 as SMNVEV (reference sequence). Deletions cut 4 bases from V and 4 bases from J, with 11 bases between. This CDR3 comprises 14 residues. The CDR3 reads CASSSGDPYNEQFF. CDR3 sequence (DNA): TGTGCCAGCAGTTCGGGGGACCCATACAATGAGCAGTTCTTC.

The chain joins TRBV6-5 to TRBJ2-7; unclear D gene. This CDR3 comprises 15 residues. From germline, CDR1 is MNHEY and CDR2 SVGAGI. V was trimmed by 4 bases and J by 2 bases, leaving 15 bases between them. CDR3 sequence: CASSFRVSVPYEQYF. In nucleotides, the CDR3 is TGTGCCAGCAGTTTCCGGGTCTCGGTCCCCTACGAGCAGTACTTC.

The V call is TRBV7-9, the J call TRBJ2-5, with TRBD2 matching 8 bases. This CDR3 spans 14 amino acids. V lost 7 bases, J lost 4 bases, and 8 bases stayed unmatched. Germline V CDR1 and CDR2: SEHNR, FQNEAQ (reference sequence). The CDR3 region is CASTTGGARETQYF. CDR3 DNA: TGTGCCAGCACCACCGGGGGGGCCCGAGAGACCCAGTACTTC.

CDR3 protein: CASSLAGYSYNEQFF. CDR3 bases: TGCGCCAGCAGCTTGGCAGGGTACTCCTACAATGAGCAGTTCTTC. The gene calls are TRBV5-1 and TRBJ2-1, with D tentatively TRBD1 (5 bases). Germline loops: CDR1 SGHRS, CDR2 YFSETQ. CDR3 length: 15 residues. With 0 bases removed from V and 0 bases from J, the gap between germline ends came to 7 bases.

The rearrangement uses TRBV5-8 and TRBJ1-2; D is ambiguous. CDR3 length: 13 residues. Germline loops: CDR1 SGHTS, CDR2 YDEGEE. V was cut by 1 base and J by 5 bases, with 9 bases left in between. CDR3 sequence: CASSLTALYGYTF. The CDR3 nucleotides are TGTGCCAGCAGCTTGACAGCCCTTTATGGCTACACCTTC.

The chain couples TRBV7-8 to TRBJ1-1; D unclear. Looked up from germline, CDR1 is SGHVS and CDR2 is FQNEAQ. CDR3 size: 13 residues. Trimming stripped 5 bases from V and 6 bases from J, with 13 bases between. The CDR3 is CASSPVGRAEAFF. For the CDR3, the DNA is TGTGCCAGCAGCCCCGTCGGTCGCGCTGAAGCTTTCTTT.

This sequence joins TRBV28 and TRBJ2-7, with 7 bases aligning to TRBD1. CDR1 MDHEN and CDR2 SYDVKM come from the germline V gene. The CDR3 is 14 residues long. V shed 7 bases and J 3 bases; nucleotides not matched to a gene: 9. The CDR3 loop is CASNSKGAVYEQYF. DNA for the CDR3: TGTGCCAGCAACAGCAAGGGGGCTGTCTACGAGCAGTACTTC. Together with reference TRBV28 and TRBJ2-7, the CDR3 gives the full variable domain: DVKVTQSSRYLVKRTGEKVFLECVQDMDHENMFWYRQDPGLGLRLIYFSYDVKMKEKGDIPEGYSVSREKKERFSLILESASTNQTSMYLCASNSKGAVYEQYFGPGTRLTVT.

This chain links TRBV28 with TRBJ1-4, with a tentative D call TRBD1 (6 bases). This CDR3 contains 17 residues. V was cut by 6 bases and J by 0 bases, with 17 bases left in between. Germline V lookup: CDR1 MDHEN, CDR2 SYDVKM. This CDR3 reads CASSRLGAGATNEKLFF. DNA for the CDR3: TGTGCCAGCAGCCGTCTGGGGGCTGGGGCAACTAATGAAAAACTGTTTTTT.